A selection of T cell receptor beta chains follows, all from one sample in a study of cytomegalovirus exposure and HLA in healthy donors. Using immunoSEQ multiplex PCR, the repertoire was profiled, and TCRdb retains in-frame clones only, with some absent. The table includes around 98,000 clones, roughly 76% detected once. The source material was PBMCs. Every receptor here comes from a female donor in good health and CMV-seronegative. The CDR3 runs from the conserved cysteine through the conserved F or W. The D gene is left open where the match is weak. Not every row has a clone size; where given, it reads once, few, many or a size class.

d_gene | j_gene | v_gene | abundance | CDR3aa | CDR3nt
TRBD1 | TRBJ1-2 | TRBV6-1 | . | CASSTPDRAGTF | TGTGCCAGCAGTACACCGGACAGGGCGGGAACCTTC
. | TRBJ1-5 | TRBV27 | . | CASSNRYSNQPQHF | TGTGCCAGCAGTAACAGATATAGCAATCAGCCCCAGCATTTT
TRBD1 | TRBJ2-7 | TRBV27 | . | CASSSPTGGEQYF | TGTGCCAGCAGTTCCCCGACAGGGGGGGAGCAGTACTTC
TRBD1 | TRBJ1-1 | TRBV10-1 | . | CASKRDRGMNTEAFF | TGCGCCAGCAAACGGGACAGGGGGATGAACACTGAAGCTTTCTTT
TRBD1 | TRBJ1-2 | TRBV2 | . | CASRADDRVDGYTF | TGTGCCAGCAGAGCCGACGACAGGGTGGATGGCTACACCTTC
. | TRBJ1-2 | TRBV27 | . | CASSLSWTTYGYTF | TGTGCCAGCAGTTTATCGTGGACAACCTATGGCTACACCTTC
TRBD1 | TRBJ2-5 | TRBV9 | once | CASSGGQGIFETQYF | TGTGCCAGCAGCGGGGGACAGGGGATTTTCGAGACCCAGTACTTC
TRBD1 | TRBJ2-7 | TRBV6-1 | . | CASSERQGYEQYF | TGTGCCAGCAGTGAGCGACAGGGCTACGAGCAGTACTTC
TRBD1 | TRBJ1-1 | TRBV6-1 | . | CASRQGVFNTEAFF | TGTGCCAGCAGGCAGGGGGTCTTTAACACTGAAGCTTTCTTT
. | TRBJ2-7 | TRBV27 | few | CASSLQDPTYEQYF | TGTGCCAGCAGTTTACAGGATCCCACCTACGAGCAGTACTTC
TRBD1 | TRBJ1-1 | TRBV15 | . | CATSVRDRATEAFF | TGTGCCACCAGCGTTCGGGACAGGGCCACTGAAGCTTTCTTT
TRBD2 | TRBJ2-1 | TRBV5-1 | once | CASSFSGSSYNEQFF | TGCGCCAGCAGCTTCAGCGGGAGCTCCTACAATGAGCAGTTCTTC
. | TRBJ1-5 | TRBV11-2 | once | CASSRTLNQPQHF | TGTGCCAGCAGCCGCACACTAAATCAGCCCCAGCATTTT
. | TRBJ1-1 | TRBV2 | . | CASKEDRPEAFF | TGTGCCAGCAAGGAAGACAGACCTGAAGCTTTCTTT
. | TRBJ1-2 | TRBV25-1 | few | CASSEQGLYGYTF | TGTGCCAGCAGCGAACAGGGTCTCTATGGCTACACCTTC
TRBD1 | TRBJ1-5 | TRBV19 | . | CASSGGTGTYQPQHF | TGTGCCAGTAGTGGGGGGACAGGGACCTATCAGCCCCAGCATTTT
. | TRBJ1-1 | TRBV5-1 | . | CASSVDTPNTEAFF | TGCGCCAGCAGCGTGGACACCCCGAACACTGAAGCTTTCTTT
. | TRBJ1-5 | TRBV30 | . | CAWSVRGNQPQHF | TGTGCCTGGAGTGTACGGGGTAATCAGCCCCAGCATTTT
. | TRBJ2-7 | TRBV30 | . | CAWSRARGLQGGYEQYF | TGTGCCTGGAGTAGGGCAAGGGGTCTACAAGGGGGCTACGAGCAGTACTTC
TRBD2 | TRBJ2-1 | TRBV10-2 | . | CASSESGTRRNNEQFF | TGCGCCAGCAGTGAGTCAGGGACTAGGAGGAACAATGAGCAGTTCTTC
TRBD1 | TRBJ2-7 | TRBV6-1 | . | CASSASGTGSHEQYF | TGTGCCAGCAGTGCATCCGGGACAGGGTCCCACGAGCAGTACTTC
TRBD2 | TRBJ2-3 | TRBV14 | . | CASSPLSGGSTDTQYF | TGTGCCAGCAGCCCACTTAGCGGGGGGTCCACAGATACGCAGTATTTT
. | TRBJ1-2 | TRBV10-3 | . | CAISDPAVYGYTF | TGTGCCATCAGTGACCCGGCGGTTTACGGCTACACCTTC
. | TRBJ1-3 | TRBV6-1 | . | CASSTGQGNTIYF | TGTGCCAGCAGTACCGGACAGGGAAACACCATATATTTT
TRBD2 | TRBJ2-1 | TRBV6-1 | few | CASRRAGDYNEQFF | TGTGCCAGCAGGAGAGCGGGGGATTACAATGAGCAGTTCTTC
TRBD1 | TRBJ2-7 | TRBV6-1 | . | CASSSGQELYEQYF | TGTGCCAGCAGTTCGGGACAGGAGCTCTACGAGCAGTACTTC
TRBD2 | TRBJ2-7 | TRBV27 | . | CASSLSFRTSAHYEQYF | TGTGCCAGCAGTTTATCCTTCCGGACTAGCGCACACTACGAGCAGTACTTC
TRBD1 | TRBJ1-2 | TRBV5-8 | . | CASSLRQGNGYTF | TGTGCCAGCAGCTTGAGACAGGGGAATGGCTACACCTTC
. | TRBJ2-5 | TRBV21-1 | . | CASSSRQGQETQYF | TGTGCCAGCAGCTCCCGGCAGGGGCAAGAGACCCAGTACTTC
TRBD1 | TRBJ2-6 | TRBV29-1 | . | CSVRQGFLAGANVLTF | TGCAGCGTGCGACAGGGATTTCTAGCAGGGGCCAACGTCCTGACTTTC
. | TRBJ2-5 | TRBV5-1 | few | CASSLESATRGTQYF | TGCGCCAGCAGCTTGGAATCGGCGACGCGGGGGACCCAGTACTTC
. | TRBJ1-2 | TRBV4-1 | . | CASSQDPISYGYTF | TGCGCCAGCAGCCAAGACCCCATTAGCTATGGCTACACCTTC
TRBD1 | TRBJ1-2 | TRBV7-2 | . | CASSFGQGGYGYTF | TGTGCCAGCAGCTTCGGACAGGGTGGCTATGGCTACACCTTC
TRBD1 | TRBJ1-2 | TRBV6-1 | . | CASSATGAAYGYTF | TGTGCCAGCAGTGCAACAGGGGCGGCCTATGGCTACACCTTC
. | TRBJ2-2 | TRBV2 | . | CASRAEIALNTGELFF | TGTGCCAGCAGGGCGGAGATAGCCTTGAACACCGGGGAGCTGTTTTTT
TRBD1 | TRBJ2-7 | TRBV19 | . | CASSTRGTGFGYEQYF | TGTGCCAGTAGCACACGAGGGACAGGGTTCGGCTACGAGCAGTACTTC
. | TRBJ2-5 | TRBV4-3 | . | CASSQDRTGGGETQYF | TGCGCCAGCAGCCAAGATCGGACAGGAGGAGGGGAGACCCAGTACTTC
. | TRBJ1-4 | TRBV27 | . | CASRPPGSKFF | TGTGCCAGCAGACCGCCTGGTAGTAAGTTTTTT
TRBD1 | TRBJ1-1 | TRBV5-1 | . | CASSPRQGIRTEAFF | TGCGCCAGCAGCCCAAGACAGGGGATAAGAACTGAAGCTTTCTTT
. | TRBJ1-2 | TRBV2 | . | CASSDIGPPGYGYTF | TGTGCCAGCAGTGATATCGGCCCGCCGGGTTATGGCTACACCTTC
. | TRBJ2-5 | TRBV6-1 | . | CASSGTQETQYF | TGTGCCAGCAGCGGGACTCAAGAGACCCAGTACTTC
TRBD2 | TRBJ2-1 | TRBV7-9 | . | CASSLATSALSSYNEQFF | TGTGCCAGCAGCTTAGCGACTAGCGCCTTGAGCTCCTACAATGAGCAGTTCTTC
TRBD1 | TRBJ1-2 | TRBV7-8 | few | CASSRQGGDGYTF | TGTGCCAGCAGCAGACAGGGGGGCGATGGCTACACCTTC
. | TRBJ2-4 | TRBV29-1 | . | CSPIGGDYIQYF | TGCAGCCCCATCGGGGGAGATTACATTCAGTACTTC
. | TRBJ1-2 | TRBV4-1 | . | CASSQVAGRNYGYTF | TGCGCCAGCAGCCAAGTGGCAGGGAGGAACTATGGCTACACCTTC
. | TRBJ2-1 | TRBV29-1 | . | CSVDPQGPELDGSYNEQFF | TGCAGCGTTGACCCCCAGGGCCCAGAGCTGGATGGGTCCTACAATGAGCAGTTCTTC
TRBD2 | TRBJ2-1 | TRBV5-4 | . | CASRGGIYNEQFF | TGTGCCTCCCGGGGGGGGATATACAATGAGCAGTTCTTC
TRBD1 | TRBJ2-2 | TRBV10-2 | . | CATDDRGAGELFF | TGCGCCACCGATGACAGGGGGGCCGGGGAGCTGTTTTTT
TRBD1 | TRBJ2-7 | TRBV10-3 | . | CAISLKGAYYEQYF | TGTGCCATCAGTCTCAAGGGGGCCTATTACGAGCAGTACTTC
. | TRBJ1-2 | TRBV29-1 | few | CSVEDPGRRYGYTF | TGCAGCGTTGAAGATCCAGGGAGGCGGTATGGCTACACCTTC
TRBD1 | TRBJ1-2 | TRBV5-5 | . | CASSLGPQGQGYGYTF | TGTGCCAGCAGCTTGGGCCCCCAGGGACAGGGCTATGGCTACACCTTC